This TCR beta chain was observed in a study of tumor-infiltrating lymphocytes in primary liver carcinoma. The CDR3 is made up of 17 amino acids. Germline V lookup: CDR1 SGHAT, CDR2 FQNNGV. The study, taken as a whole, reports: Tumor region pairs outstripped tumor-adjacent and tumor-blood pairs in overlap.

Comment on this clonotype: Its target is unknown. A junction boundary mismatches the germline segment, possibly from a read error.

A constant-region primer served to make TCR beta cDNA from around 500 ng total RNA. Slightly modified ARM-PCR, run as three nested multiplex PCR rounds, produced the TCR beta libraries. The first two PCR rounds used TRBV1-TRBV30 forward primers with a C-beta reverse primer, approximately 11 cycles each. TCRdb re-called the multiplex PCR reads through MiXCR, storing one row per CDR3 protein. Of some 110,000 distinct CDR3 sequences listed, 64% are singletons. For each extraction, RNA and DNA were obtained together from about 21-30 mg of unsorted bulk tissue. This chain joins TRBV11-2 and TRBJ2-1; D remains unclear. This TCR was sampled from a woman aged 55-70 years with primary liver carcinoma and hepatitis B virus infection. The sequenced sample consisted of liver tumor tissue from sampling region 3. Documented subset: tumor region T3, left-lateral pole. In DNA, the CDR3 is TGTGTCAGCAGTTTAGTGTTCGACATGCTAATTCGCGATGAGCAGTTCTTC. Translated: CVSSLVFDMLIRDEQFF.